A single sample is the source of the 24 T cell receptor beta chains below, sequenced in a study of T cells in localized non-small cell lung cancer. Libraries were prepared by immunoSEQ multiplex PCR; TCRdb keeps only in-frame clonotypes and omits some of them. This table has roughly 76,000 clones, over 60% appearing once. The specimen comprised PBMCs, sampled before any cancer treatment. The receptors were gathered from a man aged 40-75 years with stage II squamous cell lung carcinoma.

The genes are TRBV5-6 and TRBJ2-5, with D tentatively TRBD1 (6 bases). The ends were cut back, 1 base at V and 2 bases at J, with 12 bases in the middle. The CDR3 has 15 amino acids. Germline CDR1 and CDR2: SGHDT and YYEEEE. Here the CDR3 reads CASSLRSGVQETQYF. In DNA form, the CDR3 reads TGTGCCAGCAGCTTGCGGTCAGGGGTGCAAGAGACCCAGTACTTC.

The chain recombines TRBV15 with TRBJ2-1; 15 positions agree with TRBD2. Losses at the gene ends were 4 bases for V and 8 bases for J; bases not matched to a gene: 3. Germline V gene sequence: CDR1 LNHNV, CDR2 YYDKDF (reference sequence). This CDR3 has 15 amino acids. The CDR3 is CATSTGTSGGYEQFF. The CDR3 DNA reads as TGTGCCACCAGCACCGGGACTAGCGGGGGGTATGAGCAGTTCTTC.

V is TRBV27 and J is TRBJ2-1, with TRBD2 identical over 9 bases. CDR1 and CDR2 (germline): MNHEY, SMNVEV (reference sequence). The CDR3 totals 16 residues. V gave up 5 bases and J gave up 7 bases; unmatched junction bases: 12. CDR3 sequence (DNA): TGTGCCAGCAGTCCCCTGGGTAGCGGGAGCTTTAATGAGCAGTTCTTC. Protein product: CASSPLGSGSFNEQFF.

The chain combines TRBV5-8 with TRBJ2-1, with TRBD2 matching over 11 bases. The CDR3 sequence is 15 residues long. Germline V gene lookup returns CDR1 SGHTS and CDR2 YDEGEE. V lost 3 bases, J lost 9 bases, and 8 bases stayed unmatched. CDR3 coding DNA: TGTGCCAGCAGCTGGTCAGGCCTAGCGGGGGGTGAGCAGTTCTTC. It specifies CASSWSGLAGGEQFF.

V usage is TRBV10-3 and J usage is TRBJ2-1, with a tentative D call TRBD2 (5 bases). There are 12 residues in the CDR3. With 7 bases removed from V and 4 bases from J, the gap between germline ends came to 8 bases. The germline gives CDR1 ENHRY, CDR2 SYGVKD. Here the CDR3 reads CAINPGYNEQFF. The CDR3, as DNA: TGTGCCATCAATCCGGGATACAATGAGCAGTTCTTC.

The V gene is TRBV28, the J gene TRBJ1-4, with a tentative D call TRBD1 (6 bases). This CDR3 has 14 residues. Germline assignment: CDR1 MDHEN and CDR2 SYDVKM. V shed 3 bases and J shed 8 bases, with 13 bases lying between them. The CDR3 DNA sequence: TGTGCCAGCAGTTTGGTGGGGGCAGGGGAAAAACTGTTTTTT. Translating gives CASSLVGAGEKLFF.

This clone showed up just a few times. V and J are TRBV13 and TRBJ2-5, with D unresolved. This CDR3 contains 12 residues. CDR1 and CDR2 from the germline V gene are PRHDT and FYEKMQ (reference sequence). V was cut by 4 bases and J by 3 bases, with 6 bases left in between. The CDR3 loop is CASSSLKETQYF. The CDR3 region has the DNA TGTGCCAGCAGCTCACTAAAAGAGACCCAGTACTTC.

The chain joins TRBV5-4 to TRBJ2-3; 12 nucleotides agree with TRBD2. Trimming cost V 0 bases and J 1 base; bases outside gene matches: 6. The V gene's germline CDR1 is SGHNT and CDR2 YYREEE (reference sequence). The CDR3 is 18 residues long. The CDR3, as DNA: TGTGCCAGCAGCTTGGCTAAACTAGCGGGAGGTGGCACAGATACGCAGTATTTT. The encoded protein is CASSLAKLAGGGTDTQYF.

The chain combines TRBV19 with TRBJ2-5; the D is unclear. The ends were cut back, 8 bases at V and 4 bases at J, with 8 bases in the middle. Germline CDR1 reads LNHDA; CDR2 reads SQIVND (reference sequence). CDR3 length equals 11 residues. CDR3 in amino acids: CASSSPETQYF. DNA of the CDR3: TGTGCCAGTTCTTCCCCAGAGACCCAGTACTTC.

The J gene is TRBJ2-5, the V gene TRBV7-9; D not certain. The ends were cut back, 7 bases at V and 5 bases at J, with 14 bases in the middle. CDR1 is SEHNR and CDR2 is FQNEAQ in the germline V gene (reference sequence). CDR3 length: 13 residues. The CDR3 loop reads CASKPVLGETQYF. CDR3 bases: TGTGCCAGCAAACCGGTGTTAGGGGAGACCCAGTACTTC.

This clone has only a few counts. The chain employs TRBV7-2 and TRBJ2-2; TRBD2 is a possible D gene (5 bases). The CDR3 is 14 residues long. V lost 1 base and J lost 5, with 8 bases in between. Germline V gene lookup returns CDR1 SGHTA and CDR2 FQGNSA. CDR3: CASSLGGLTGELFF. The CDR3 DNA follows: TGTGCCAGCAGCTTAGGAGGGTTGACCGGGGAGCTGTTTTTT.

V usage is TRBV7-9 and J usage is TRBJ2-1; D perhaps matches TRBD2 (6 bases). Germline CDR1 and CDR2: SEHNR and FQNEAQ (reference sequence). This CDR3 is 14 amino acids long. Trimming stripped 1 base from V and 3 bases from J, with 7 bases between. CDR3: CASSLGGDYNEQFF. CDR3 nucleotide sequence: TGTGCCAGCAGCTTAGGCGGGGACTACAATGAGCAGTTCTTC.

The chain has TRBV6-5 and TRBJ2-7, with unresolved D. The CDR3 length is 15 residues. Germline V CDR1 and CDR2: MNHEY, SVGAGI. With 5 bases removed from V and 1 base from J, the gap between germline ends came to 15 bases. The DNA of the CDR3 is TGTGCCAGCAGTCCAACCCCCCTCAGTTCCTACGAGCAGTACTTC. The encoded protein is CASSPTPLSSYEQYF.

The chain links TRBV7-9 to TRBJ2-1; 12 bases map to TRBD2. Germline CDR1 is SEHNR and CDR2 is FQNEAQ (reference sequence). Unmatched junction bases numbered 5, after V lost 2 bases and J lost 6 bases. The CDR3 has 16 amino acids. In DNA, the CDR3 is TGTGCCAGCAGCTTAAGTCTAGCGGGGGGGTCCAATGAGCAGTTCTTC. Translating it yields CASSLSLAGGSNEQFF.

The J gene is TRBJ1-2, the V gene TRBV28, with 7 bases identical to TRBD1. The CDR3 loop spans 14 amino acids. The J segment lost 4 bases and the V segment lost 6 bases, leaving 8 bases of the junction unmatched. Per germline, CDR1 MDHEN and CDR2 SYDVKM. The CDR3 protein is CASRNGQVIYGYTF. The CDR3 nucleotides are TGTGCCAGCAGAAACGGACAGGTGATCTATGGCTACACCTTC.

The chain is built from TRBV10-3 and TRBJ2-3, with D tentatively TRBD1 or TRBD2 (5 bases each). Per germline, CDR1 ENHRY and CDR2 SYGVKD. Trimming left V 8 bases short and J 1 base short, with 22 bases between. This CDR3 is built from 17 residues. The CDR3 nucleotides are TGTGCCATCCGCGGCCCGAGAAAGCAGGGAGGCACAGATACGCAGTATTTT. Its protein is CAIRGPRKQGGTDTQYF.

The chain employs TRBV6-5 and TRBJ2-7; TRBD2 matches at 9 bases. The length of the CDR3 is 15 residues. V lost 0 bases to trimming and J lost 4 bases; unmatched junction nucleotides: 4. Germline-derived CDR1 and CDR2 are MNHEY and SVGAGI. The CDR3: CASSYSSGRSYEQYF. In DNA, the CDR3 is TGTGCCAGCAGTTACTCGAGCGGGAGGAGTTACGAGCAGTACTTC.

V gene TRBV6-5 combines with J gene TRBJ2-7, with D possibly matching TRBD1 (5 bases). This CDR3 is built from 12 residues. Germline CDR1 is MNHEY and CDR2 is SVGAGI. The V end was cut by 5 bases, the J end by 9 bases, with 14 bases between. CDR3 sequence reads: CASSLSDSTQYF. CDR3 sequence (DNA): TGTGCCAGCAGTCTGTCCGACAGTACGCAGTACTTC.

The CDR3 DNA reads as TGTGCCAGTACCAAGGACTCGTCAGCTATGAACACTGAAGCTTTCTTT. It codes for CASTKDSSAMNTEAFF. This chain connects TRBV19 to TRBJ1-1; D is unresolved. Germline CDR1 and CDR2: LNHDA and SQIVND (reference sequence). The CDR3 is 16 residues long. The V and J ends lost 7 bases and 0 bases respectively, with 18 bases between them.

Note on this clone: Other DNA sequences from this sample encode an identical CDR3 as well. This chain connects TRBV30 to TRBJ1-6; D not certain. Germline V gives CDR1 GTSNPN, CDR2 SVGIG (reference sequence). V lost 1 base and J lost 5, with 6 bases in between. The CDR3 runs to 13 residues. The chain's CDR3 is CAWSGQHNSPLHF. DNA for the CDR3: TGTGCCTGGAGTGGGCAGCATAATTCACCCCTCCACTTT. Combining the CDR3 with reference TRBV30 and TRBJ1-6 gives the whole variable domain SQTIHQWPATLVQPVGSPLSLECTVEGTSNPNLYWYRQAAGRGLQLLFYSVGIGQISSEVPQNLSASRPQDRQFILSSKKLLLSDSGFYLCAWSGQHNSPLHFGNGTRLTVT.

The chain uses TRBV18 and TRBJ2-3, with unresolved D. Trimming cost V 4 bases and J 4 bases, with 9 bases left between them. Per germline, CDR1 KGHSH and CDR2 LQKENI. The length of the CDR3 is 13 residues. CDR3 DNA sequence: TGTGCCAGCTCACAGGCAATATCAGATACGCAGTATTTT. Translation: CASSQAISDTQYF.

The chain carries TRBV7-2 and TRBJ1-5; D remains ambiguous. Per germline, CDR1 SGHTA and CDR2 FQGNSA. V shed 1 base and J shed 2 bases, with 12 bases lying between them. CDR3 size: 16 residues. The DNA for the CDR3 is TGTGCCAGCAGCTTAGATAGGTCTTGGGGCAATCAGCCCCAGCATTTT. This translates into CASSLDRSWGNQPQHF.

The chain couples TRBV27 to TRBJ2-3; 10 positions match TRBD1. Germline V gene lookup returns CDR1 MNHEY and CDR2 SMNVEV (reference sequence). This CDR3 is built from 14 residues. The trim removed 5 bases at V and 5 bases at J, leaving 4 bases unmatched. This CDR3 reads CASSPRTGGDTQYF. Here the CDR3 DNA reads TGTGCCAGCAGTCCCCGGACAGGGGGAGATACGCAGTATTTT.

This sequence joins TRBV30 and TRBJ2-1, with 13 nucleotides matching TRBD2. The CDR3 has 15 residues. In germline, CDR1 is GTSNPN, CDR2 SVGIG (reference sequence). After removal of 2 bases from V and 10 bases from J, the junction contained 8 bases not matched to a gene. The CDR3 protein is CAWSFTSGRAGEQFF. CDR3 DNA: TGTGCCTGGAGTTTTACTAGCGGGAGGGCCGGGGAGCAGTTCTTC.